These 8 T cell receptor beta chains were all obtained from the same sample, sequenced in a study of cytomegalovirus exposure and HLA in healthy donors. The PCR used 60 Vbeta and 13 Jbeta primers. Only in-frame clones appear in the TCRdb table, and some are missing; sequencing was by immunoSEQ multiplex PCR. The listing contains 80,000 to 100,000 clones. The sample comprised PBMCs. The receptors here all came from a man in his fifties or sixties in good health and CMV-seronegative.

The chain carries TRBV7-9 and TRBJ1-5; 9 bases align to TRBD1. V lost 5 bases, J lost 0 bases, and 11 bases stayed unmatched. CDR3 length: 18 residues. Germline V gene sequence: CDR1 SEHNR, CDR2 FQNEAQ (reference sequence). This chain's CDR3 is CASSQGGQGRHSNQPQHF. The CDR3, as DNA: TGTGCCAGCAGCCAAGGGGGACAGGGACGTCATAGCAATCAGCCCCAGCATTTT. The complete variable domain, with remaining parts taken from reference TRBV7-9 and TRBJ1-5, reads DTGVSQNPRHKITKRGQNVTFRCDPISEHNRLYWYRQTLGQGPEFLTYFQNEAQLEKSRLLSDRFSAERPKGSFSTLEIQRTEQGDSAMYLCASSQGGQGRHSNQPQHFGDGTRLSIL.

The chain couples TRBV19 to TRBJ2-1, with 10 bases lining up with TRBD1. Germline assignment: CDR1 LNHDA and CDR2 SQIVND (reference sequence). CDR3 length: 15 amino acids. V shed 4 bases and J 5 bases; nucleotides not matched to a gene: 5. The CDR3, as DNA: TGTGCCAGTAGTACGACAGGGGGCTTTAACAATGAGCAGTTCTTC. Translation gives CASSTTGGFNNEQFF. Complete variable domain (other parts from reference TRBV19 and TRBJ2-1): DGGITQSPKYLFRKEGQNVTLSCEQNLNHDAMYWYRQDPGQGLRLIYYSQIVNDFQKGDIAEGYSVSREKKESFPLTVTSAQKNPTAFYLCASSTTGGFNNEQFFGPGTRLTVL.

This chain links TRBV6-1 with TRBJ2-7; TRBD1 agrees at 9 bases. Trimming at V came to 7 bases and at J to 2 bases, leaving 6 bases not matched to a gene. CDR3 length: 14 residues. Germline CDR1 MNHNS, CDR2 SASEGT. The CDR3 nucleotides are TGTGCCAGCATCAGGGACAGGGCCGCCTACGAGCAGTACTTC. Its protein is CASIRDRAAYEQYF.

V and J are TRBV28 and TRBJ1-4; 8 bases agree with TRBD1. Germline trimming cut 7 bases from V and 7 bases from J; bases unmatched to any gene: 8. The CDR3 contains 14 residues. CDR1 is MDHEN and CDR2 is SYDVKM in the germline V gene. The CDR3 DNA follows: TGTGCCAGCATCGCAGGGGGCGGTACTGAAAAACTGTTTTTT. This encodes CASIAGGGTEKLFF.

This chain links TRBV18 with TRBJ1-1; D call uncertain. Trimming took off 2 bases at V and 1 base at J, with 8 bases between the two ends. CDR3 length: 14 amino acids. The germline V gene has CDR1 KGHSH and CDR2 LQKENI. CDR3: CASSPDTKNTEAFF. CDR3 in DNA: TGTGCCAGCTCACCAGACACCAAGAACACTGAAGCTTTCTTT.

The V and J genes are TRBV18 and TRBJ1-6; D perhaps matches TRBD1 (6 bases). V was shortened by 3 bases and J by 4 bases, with 7 bases between the two germline ends. CDR3 length: 14 amino acids. Germline loops: CDR1 KGHSH, CDR2 LQKENI. CDR3 nucleotide sequence: TGTGCCAGCTCACCGCAGGGGTATAATTCACCCCTCCACTTT. This sequence encodes CASSPQGYNSPLHF.

The chain combines TRBV4-3 with TRBJ2-7, with 9 nucleotides matching TRBD2. V trimming: 1 base; J trimming: 2 bases; junction bases outside the gene matches: 12. The CDR3 is made up of 18 amino acids. The V gene's germline CDR1 is LGHNA and CDR2 YSLEER. The CDR3: CASSQGGKSGGSTYEQYF. In DNA, the CDR3 is TGCGCCAGCAGCCAAGGGGGGAAGAGCGGGGGGTCGACCTACGAGCAGTACTTC.

The rearrangement links TRBV6-1 to TRBJ2-5, with 10 bases matching TRBD2. In germline, CDR1 is MNHNS, CDR2 SASEGT. This CDR3 has 15 amino acids. V dropped 7 bases and J dropped 4; count of bases not matched to a gene: 9. CDR3 DNA sequence: TGTGCCAGCACTCAAAGGGCTAGCGGGGGAGAGACCCAGTACTTC. Residues: CASTQRASGGETQYF.